Described below is a single T cell receptor (beta chain) sequence and its context. Its antigen is currently unknown. The PCR used 60 Vbeta and 13 Jbeta primers. Assay: immunoSEQ multiplex PCR; the TCRdb copy retains only in-frame clones and omits some. Of about 140,000 clones in the sample, approximately 84% were seen once. The sample comes from a study of cytomegalovirus exposure and HLA in healthy donors. Study results and caveats: A later analysis linked 15,000 to 20,000 TCR beta sequences to HLA alleles at 0.05 false discovery rate. A later analysis linked a missense variant in DCLRE1C to the trimming of TCR beta V and J genes.

Trimming took off 2 bases at V and 6 bases at J, with 10 bases between the two ends. Germline V gives CDR1 SNHLY, CDR2 FYNNEI. The CDR3 has 13 amino acids. The specimen was PBMCs. This clonotype was sampled from a middle-aged woman in good health and CMV-seronegative. J is TRBJ1-1 and V is TRBV2; TRBD1 is a possible D gene (5 bases). This CDR3 is CASSERGEAEAFF. Here the CDR3 DNA reads TGTGCCAGCAGTGAAAGAGGGGAGGCTGAAGCTTTCTTT. Using reference TRBV2 and TRBJ1-1 for the parts outside the CDR3, the full variable domain is EPEVTQTPSHQVTQMGQEVILRCVPISNHLYFYWYRQILGQKVEFLVSFYNNEISEKSEIFDDQFSVERPDGSNFTLKIRSTKLEDSAMYFCASSERGEAEAFFGQGTRLTVV.